Presented here are 20 T cell receptor beta chains from one specimen sequenced in a study of radiation and T cells in renal cell carcinoma. Regarding treatment: treatment-naive control, cytoreductive nephrectomy. Some clones are missing from TCRdb's copy, which holds only in-frame ones; the method was immunoSEQ multiplex PCR. Among about 5,600 clones listed, roughly two thirds were seen once. The input for sequencing was tumor tissue, taken from a patient whose treatment was nephrectomy without radiotherapy. These receptors were obtained from a human donor with renal cell carcinoma.

As for this clone: At the DNA level, this CDR3 is encoded by other sequences in the same sample as well. The chain is built from TRBV4-1 and TRBJ2-7; D is possibly TRBD1 (6 bases). The CDR3 is 17 amino acids. CDR1 and CDR2 (germline): MGHRA, YSYEKL. Trimming left V 1 base short and J 2 bases short, with 18 bases between. The CDR3 DNA follows: TGCGCCAGCAGCCAAGGCCTGAATCTGGACAGAGCCTACGAGCAGTACTTC. Translation gives CASSQGLNLDRAYEQYF.

The gene calls are TRBV30 and TRBJ2-7; 7 bases line up with TRBD1. This CDR3 spans 15 amino acids. Germline V lookup: CDR1 GTSNPN, CDR2 SVGIG (reference sequence). V lost 4 bases to trimming and J lost 4 bases; unmatched junction nucleotides: 13. The CDR3 nucleotides read TGTGCCTGGACCCCAGCGAGGGGGCTGGGGTACGAGCAGTACTTC. It specifies CAWTPARGLGYEQYF.

This chain uses TRBV15 with TRBJ2-3, with TRBD2 identical over 7 bases. Germline CDR1 is LNHNV and CDR2 is YYDKDF (reference sequence). The J segment lost 2 bases and the V segment lost 0 bases, leaving 14 bases of the junction unmatched. The CDR3 has 19 residues. The CDR3 DNA sequence: TGTGCCACCAGCAGAGATCGTAGGTCCGGGGCGGGAGACACAGATACGCAGTATTTT. It specifies CATSRDRRSGAGDTDTQYF.

The rearrangement links TRBV27 to TRBJ1-6; 7 nucleotides match TRBD1. V was pared by 7 bases and J by 4 bases, with 4 bases of the junction left unmatched. Germline CDR1 and CDR2: MNHEY and SMNVEV (reference sequence). The CDR3 covers 14 residues. The CDR3, as DNA: TGTGCCAGCAAGGAACAGGGGTATAATTCACCCCTCCACTTT. As protein: CASKEQGYNSPLHF.

The chain is built from TRBV29-1 and TRBJ2-7; D is perhaps TRBD1 (6 bases). Germline V lookup: CDR1 SQVTM, CDR2 ANQGSEA. V gave up 1 base and J gave up 3 bases, with 10 bases separating them. The CDR3 spans 13 residues. CDR3 amino acids: CSVEGGQFYEQYF. CDR3 coding DNA: TGCAGCGTTGAAGGGGGACAATTCTACGAGCAGTACTTC.

The V and J genes are TRBV19 and TRBJ2-5; TRBD1 agrees at 10 bases. CDR1 and CDR2 from the germline V gene are LNHDA and SQIVND (reference sequence). CDR3 length equals 15 residues. The ends lost 7 bases at V and 2 bases at J; junction bases unmatched: 7. CDR3 in amino acids: CASKDRGRPQETQYF. As DNA, the CDR3 is TGTGCCAGTAAAGACAGGGGGCGGCCTCAAGAGACCCAGTACTTC.

The chain combines TRBV27 with TRBJ2-2; perhaps TRBD1 as D (5 bases). The CDR3 covers 11 residues. CDR1 and CDR2 from the germline V gene are MNHEY and SMNVEV (reference sequence). The V end lost 6 bases, the J end lost 8 bases, and 7 bases lay between the germline ends. CDR3 amino acids: CASSKGGELFF. The CDR3 DNA reads TGTGCCAGCAGCAAGGGGGGGGAGCTGTTTTTT.

This clone appeared a few times. The chain employs TRBV11-3 and TRBJ2-3; D possibly corresponds to TRBD1 (5 bases). V gave up 1 base and J gave up 4 bases, with 12 bases separating them. This CDR3 has 15 residues. Germline V gene sequence: CDR1 SGHNT, CDR2 YENEEA. The CDR3 region is CASSLAGRVADTQYF. DNA for the CDR3: TGTGCCAGCAGCTTAGCAGGCAGGGTGGCAGATACGCAGTATTTT. Full variable domain (remainder filled in from reference TRBV11-3 and TRBJ2-3): EAGVVQSPRYKIIEKKQPVAFWCNPISGHNTLYWYLQNLGQGPELLIRYENEEAVDDSQLPKDRFSAERLKGVDSTLKIQPAELGDSAVYLCASSLAGRVADTQYFGPGTRLTVL.

J is TRBJ1-6 and V is TRBV28; D is ambiguous. Per germline, CDR1 MDHEN and CDR2 SYDVKM. The CDR3 covers 15 residues. With 5 bases removed from V and 7 bases from J, the gap between germline ends came to 15 bases. For the CDR3, the DNA is TGTGCCAGCAGTATCACGACGGGAGCGAATTCACCCCTCCACTTT. Translating it yields CASSITTGANSPLHF. The variable domain in full, completed from reference TRBV28 and TRBJ1-6, reads DVKVTQSSRYLVKRTGEKVFLECVQDMDHENMFWYRQDPGLGLRLIYFSYDVKMKEKGDIPEGYSVSREKKERFSLILESASTNQTSMYLCASSITTGANSPLHFGNGTRLTVT.

This chain connects TRBV29-1 to TRBJ2-2, with D perhaps matching TRBD1 (6 bases). CDR1 SQVTM and CDR2 ANQGSEA come from the germline V gene. This CDR3 spans 16 amino acids. Trimming removed 3 bases at V and 2 bases at J, with 16 bases between. For the CDR3, the DNA is TGCAGCGTTGAGTTCACAGGGACCCCCAACACCGGGGAGCTGTTTTTT. It is translated as CSVEFTGTPNTGELFF.

The CDR3 region is CAWTQTGGFYEQYF. The CDR3 DNA reads as TGTGCCTGGACCCAGACAGGGGGCTTCTACGAGCAGTACTTC. The chain uses TRBV30 and TRBJ2-7; the match to TRBD1 covers 10 bases. The CDR3 covers 14 residues. Trimming took 4 bases from V and 3 from J; bases not matched to a gene: 6. Germline V gene data show CDR1 as GTSNPN and CDR2 as SVGIG (reference sequence).

The gene calls are TRBV4-2 and TRBJ2-1; 10 bases agree with TRBD2. The CDR3 contains 17 residues. CDR1 LGHNA and CDR2 YNFKEQ come from the germline V gene. J lost 3 bases, V lost 1 base, and 6 bases had no gene match. This chain's CDR3 is CASSQVGRTSGYNEQFF. The CDR3 DNA is TGTGCCAGCAGCCAAGTCGGCCGGACTAGCGGCTACAATGAGCAGTTCTTC.

This clone turned up a few times. This sequence joins TRBV19 and TRBJ2-1; D is unresolved. This CDR3 spans 12 amino acids. V lost 7 bases and J 8 bases, leaving 12 bases between the germline ends. Germline V CDR1 and CDR2: LNHDA, SQIVND (reference sequence). Here the CDR3 DNA reads TGTGCCAGTAAGACAACCATGGATGAGCAGTTCTTC. This codes for CASKTTMDEQFF.

This chain connects TRBV7-9 to TRBJ2-1; tentative D call: TRBD2 (5 bases). Trimming shortened V by 3 bases and J by 8 bases, and 14 bases separated the two germline ends. The germline V gene encodes CDR1 SEHNR and CDR2 FQNEAQ (reference sequence). The CDR3 consists of 14 residues. The CDR3 nucleotides read TGTGCCAGCAGCTTCAGCCTCCCGGGGTATGAGCAGTTCTTC. Protein sequence: CASSFSLPGYEQFF.

CDR3 sequence: CASRLDTHNEQFF. CDR3 nucleotide sequence: TGTGCCAGCAGACTCGACACGCACAATGAGCAGTTCTTC. V is TRBV5-4 and J is TRBJ2-1; D uncertain. The CDR3 spans 13 residues. The germline V gene has CDR1 SGHNT and CDR2 YYREEE (reference sequence). V lost 5 bases and J lost 5, with 11 bases in between.

In regard to this clone: Its ends do not fully match the called genes, so a read error is possible. Other nucleotide sequences in the sample specify the same CDR3. The CDR3 DNA reads TGTGCCAGTAGTTTCCCGGGGGACGCGTACGAGCAGTACTTC. Translated: CASSFPGDAYEQYF. This chain connects TRBV28 to TRBJ2-7; a possible D gene is TRBD2 (6 bases). CDR3 length: 14 residues. Germline CDR1 is MDHEN and CDR2 is SYDVKM.

This chain's CDR3 is CASSLDTQYGYTF. In nucleotides, the CDR3 is TGTGCCAGCAGCTTGGACACCCAATATGGCTACACCTTC. The V gene is TRBV5-5, the J gene TRBJ1-2, with unresolved D. Germline V gives CDR1 SGHKS, CDR2 YYEKEE (reference sequence). The CDR3 sequence is 13 residues long. V dropped 0 bases and J dropped 5 bases, with 8 bases sitting between them.

The chain is built from TRBV7-9 and TRBJ2-7, with 11 bases aligning to TRBD1. CDR3 length equals 16 residues. Trimming at V came to 8 bases and at J to 1 base, leaving 10 bases not matched to a gene. The germline V gene has CDR1 SEHNR and CDR2 FQNEAQ (reference sequence). The CDR3 spells CASRVDRGPLSYEQYF. As DNA, the CDR3 is TGTGCCAGCCGGGTGGACAGGGGGCCTCTTTCCTACGAGCAGTACTTC.

This clone was observed a few times. The CDR3 sequence is CASNPGLVVTGELFF. The CDR3 DNA reads as TGTGCCAGTAACCCGGGACTAGTCGTGACCGGGGAGCTGTTTTTT. The chain recombines TRBV19 with TRBJ2-2, with 8 bases fitting TRBD2. The CDR3 has 15 amino acids. After removal of 7 bases from V and 5 bases from J, the junction contained 9 bases not matched to a gene. The germline CDR1 and CDR2 sequences are LNHDA and SQIVND (reference sequence).

The rearrangement joins TRBV7-9 to TRBJ2-1, with a possible D match to TRBD1 (5 bases). Germline V gene data show CDR1 as SEHNR and CDR2 as FQNEAQ (reference sequence). The germline V and J ends were trimmed by 5 bases and 0 bases, with 11 bases remaining between them. The CDR3 covers 15 residues. The CDR3 nucleotides are TGTGCCAGCAGCGGACGACAGAGCTCCTACAATGAGCAGTTCTTC. It translates to CASSGRQSSYNEQFF.